Listed below are T cell receptor beta chains from one sample, sequenced in a study of cytomegalovirus exposure and HLA in healthy donors. Some clones are missing from TCRdb's copy, which holds only in-frame ones; the method was immunoSEQ multiplex PCR. The table lists about 31,000 clones, 35% to 55% of them singletons, with 1.5% to 2.5% in the top ten. Specimen: PBMCs. The receptors derive from a woman aged 50 to 60 in good health and CMV-seronegative. CDR3s include the opening cysteine and the closing phenylalanine or tryptophan. Each record gives: clone size, J gene, D gene, V gene, CDR3 DNA, CDR3 protein. D genes are given only for firm matches. A row's size may be missing; if present it is once, few, many or a size class.

clone size: -
J gene: TRBJ2-7
D gene: TRBD1
V gene: TRBV27
CDR3 DNA: TGTGCCAGCAGTTTTTGGGACAGGGTTTACGAGCAGTACTTC
CDR3 protein: CASSFWDRVYEQYF

clone size: -
J gene: TRBJ2-1
D gene: -
V gene: TRBV28
CDR3 DNA: TGTGCCAGCAGTTTGGCCTCGTCTGAGCAGTTCTTC
CDR3 protein: CASSLASSEQFF

clone size: -
J gene: TRBJ1-5
D gene: TRBD1
V gene: TRBV10-1
CDR3 DNA: TGCGCCAGCTTAGGGACAGGGGATAGCAATCAGCCCCAGCATTTT
CDR3 protein: CASLGTGDSNQPQHF

clone size: -
J gene: TRBJ2-1
D gene: -
V gene: TRBV14
CDR3 DNA: TGTGCCAGCAGCCAAGATCCCTCCTCCTACAATGAGCAGTTCTTC
CDR3 protein: CASSQDPSSYNEQFF

clone size: few
J gene: TRBJ2-7
D gene: -
V gene: TRBV30
CDR3 DNA: TGTGCCTGGAGTGTAACGGGTTACGAGCAGTACTTC
CDR3 protein: CAWSVTGYEQYF

clone size: -
J gene: TRBJ2-1
D gene: TRBD2
V gene: TRBV5-4
CDR3 DNA: TGTGCCAGCAGCTTGTGGGGACTAGCGGGGGGGGGTGAGCAGTTCTTC
CDR3 protein: CASSLWGLAGGGEQFF

clone size: -
J gene: TRBJ2-2
D gene: -
V gene: TRBV7-3
CDR3 DNA: TGTGCCAGCAGCTTAACTGGCAACCCGAACACCGGGGAGCTGTTTTTT
CDR3 protein: CASSLTGNPNTGELFF

clone size: -
J gene: TRBJ1-2
D gene: -
V gene: TRBV6-5
CDR3 DNA: TGTGCCAGCAGTTACTCGACGGTACAGTATGGCTACACCTTC
CDR3 protein: CASSYSTVQYGYTF

clone size: -
J gene: TRBJ2-2
D gene: TRBD1
V gene: TRBV5-1
CDR3 DNA: TGCGCCAGCAGCTCTCCGGGACAGGGAGGCACCGGGGAGCTGTTTTTT
CDR3 protein: CASSSPGQGGTGELFF

clone size: few
J gene: TRBJ1-4
D gene: TRBD1
V gene: TRBV29-1
CDR3 DNA: TGCAGCGTTGTTAGGGGGCGTGATGAAAAACTGTTTTTT
CDR3 protein: CSVVRGRDEKLFF

clone size: -
J gene: TRBJ2-2
D gene: -
V gene: TRBV19
CDR3 DNA: TGTGCCAGTAGTATAGATGGACTGAACACCGGGGAGCTGTTTTTT
CDR3 protein: CASSIDGLNTGELFF

clone size: -
J gene: TRBJ1-2
D gene: -
V gene: TRBV2
CDR3 DNA: TGTGCCAGCGTTTCCGGACAGTATGGCTACACCTTC
CDR3 protein: CASVSGQYGYTF

clone size: -
J gene: TRBJ2-1
D gene: TRBD2
V gene: TRBV23-1
CDR3 DNA: TGCGCCAGCAACGCGGGAGGGCCTGGGGTTGAGCAGTTCTTC
CDR3 protein: CASNAGGPGVEQFF

clone size: few
J gene: TRBJ2-3
D gene: TRBD2
V gene: TRBV14
CDR3 DNA: TGTGCCAGCAGCCAAGGAAGCGGGGGGAACACAGATACGCAGTATTTT
CDR3 protein: CASSQGSGGNTDTQYF

clone size: -
J gene: TRBJ2-5
D gene: -
V gene: TRBV5-1
CDR3 DNA: TGCGCCAGCAGCCGCCATGACAGGTCCCAAGAGACCCAGTACTTC
CDR3 protein: CASSRHDRSQETQYF

clone size: -
J gene: TRBJ2-1
D gene: -
V gene: TRBV6-6
CDR3 DNA: TGTGCCAGCAGTCCCGGGACTTTCGGGGAGCAGTTCTTC
CDR3 protein: CASSPGTFGEQFF

clone size: few
J gene: TRBJ1-4
D gene: -
V gene: TRBV7-7
CDR3 DNA: TGTGCCAGCAGCCCAGGACGGGGAATAAATGAAAAACTGTTTTTT
CDR3 protein: CASSPGRGINEKLFF

clone size: few
J gene: TRBJ1-5
D gene: -
V gene: TRBV9
CDR3 DNA: TGTGCCAGCAGCGTAGACCCAGGGGCTCATCAGCCCCAGCATTTT
CDR3 protein: CASSVDPGAHQPQHF

clone size: few
J gene: TRBJ1-4
D gene: TRBD1
V gene: TRBV5-1
CDR3 DNA: TGCGCCAGCAGCGCATCCCAATCCGGGACAGGGTTTGGGGGATATGAAAAACTGTTTTTT
CDR3 protein: CASSASQSGTGFGGYEKLFF

clone size: -
J gene: TRBJ2-6
D gene: TRBD2
V gene: TRBV5-1
CDR3 DNA: TGCGCCAGCACACGGACTAGCGGGAGGGACTACTCTGGGGCCAACGTCCTGACTTTC
CDR3 protein: CASTRTSGRDYSGANVLTF

clone size: -
J gene: TRBJ2-7
D gene: TRBD2
V gene: TRBV5-1
CDR3 DNA: TGCGCCAGCAGCTCGGGACTAGGGGCCTACGAGCAGTACTTC
CDR3 protein: CASSSGLGAYEQYF

clone size: -
J gene: TRBJ2-1
D gene: -
V gene: TRBV9
CDR3 DNA: TGTGCCAGCAGCGTAGCGGTGGCCCCTTTCCGGGACAATGAGCAGTTCTTC
CDR3 protein: CASSVAVAPFRDNEQFF

clone size: -
J gene: TRBJ1-4
D gene: TRBD1
V gene: TRBV7-9
CDR3 DNA: TGTGCCAGCAGCTCACAGGGGGCTCCAACTAATGAAAAACTGTTTTTT
CDR3 protein: CASSSQGAPTNEKLFF

clone size: -
J gene: TRBJ2-3
D gene: -
V gene: TRBV5-1
CDR3 DNA: TGCGCCAGCAGCTTCGAGGATAGCACAGATACGCAGTATTTT
CDR3 protein: CASSFEDSTDTQYF

clone size: -
J gene: TRBJ2-3
D gene: -
V gene: TRBV5-4
CDR3 DNA: TGTGCCAGCAGCTTGGACAGGGAAGATACGCAGTATTTT
CDR3 protein: CASSLDREDTQYF

clone size: -
J gene: TRBJ1-5
D gene: -
V gene: TRBV5-1
CDR3 DNA: TGCGCCAGCAGCTTGGGTAAAGGAGGCCCTCAGCCCCAGCATTTT
CDR3 protein: CASSLGKGGPQPQHF

clone size: -
J gene: TRBJ1-1
D gene: TRBD1
V gene: TRBV10-1
CDR3 DNA: TGCGCCAGCAGTGAGGCCAGGGGGGAGATCACTGAAGCTTTCTTT
CDR3 protein: CASSEARGEITEAFF

clone size: -
J gene: TRBJ2-1
D gene: -
V gene: TRBV15
CDR3 DNA: TGTGCCACCAGCAGAGATCGGTCAGGGAAGCCCGAGCAGTTCTTC
CDR3 protein: CATSRDRSGKPEQFF

clone size: -
J gene: TRBJ2-7
D gene: TRBD2
V gene: TRBV7-9
CDR3 DNA: TGTTCCAGCAGCTCAATAGGACTAGCGGGAGCCGGCTACGAGCAGTACTTC
CDR3 protein: CSSSSIGLAGAGYEQYF

clone size: -
J gene: TRBJ2-7
D gene: -
V gene: TRBV28
CDR3 DNA: TGTGCCAGCAGTCCAGGAGGGAGCTCCTACGAGCAGTACTTC
CDR3 protein: CASSPGGSSYEQYF

clone size: once
J gene: TRBJ2-1
D gene: TRBD2
V gene: TRBV19
CDR3 DNA: TGTGCCAGTAGTAGATATGGACTAGCGGGGGGCCCTTTCCGAGGCGATGAGCAGTTCTTC
CDR3 protein: CASSRYGLAGGPFRGDEQFF

clone size: -
J gene: TRBJ1-6
D gene: TRBD1
V gene: TRBV30
CDR3 DNA: TGTGCCTGGAGCACAGGGGGCGCCCCCAATTCACCCCTCCACTTT
CDR3 protein: CAWSTGGAPNSPLHF

clone size: few
J gene: TRBJ1-4
D gene: TRBD1
V gene: TRBV6-1
CDR3 DNA: TGTGCCAGCTGCAAGGGACAGTATAATGAAAAACTGTTTTTT
CDR3 protein: CASCKGQYNEKLFF

clone size: few
J gene: TRBJ1-4
D gene: TRBD1
V gene: TRBV28
CDR3 DNA: TGTGCCGCGGCCGGGACAGGGGAGCGAACTAATGAAAAACTGTTTTTT
CDR3 protein: CAAAGTGERTNEKLFF

clone size: -
J gene: TRBJ2-3
D gene: TRBD2
V gene: TRBV7-9
CDR3 DNA: TGTGCCAGCAGCTTAGGCCTAGCGGGCGCAGATACGCAGTATTTT
CDR3 protein: CASSLGLAGADTQYF

clone size: -
J gene: TRBJ2-1
D gene: TRBD2
V gene: TRBV10-3
CDR3 DNA: TGTGCCATCAGTGAGTCCACTAGCGGGAGGGCCTTGGGTGAGCAGTTCTTC
CDR3 protein: CAISESTSGRALGEQFF

clone size: -
J gene: TRBJ2-7
D gene: -
V gene: TRBV30
CDR3 DNA: TGTGCCTGGAGTTCGCCGGACAGAACCTACGAGCAGTACTTC
CDR3 protein: CAWSSPDRTYEQYF

clone size: few
J gene: TRBJ2-5
D gene: TRBD2
V gene: TRBV5-4
CDR3 DNA: TGTGCCAGCAGCATCGGGGGGGCGGGGGAGACCCAGTACTTC
CDR3 protein: CASSIGGAGETQYF

clone size: -
J gene: TRBJ2-1
D gene: TRBD1
V gene: TRBV4-1
CDR3 DNA: TGCGCCAGCAGCCAAGGGACAGGGGCCTACAATGAGCAGTTCTTC
CDR3 protein: CASSQGTGAYNEQFF

clone size: -
J gene: TRBJ2-7
D gene: -
V gene: TRBV5-4
CDR3 DNA: TGTGCCAGCAGCTTGGTAGGGGCCGAGCAGTACTTC
CDR3 protein: CASSLVGAEQYF

clone size: -
J gene: TRBJ2-7
D gene: TRBD1
V gene: TRBV18
CDR3 DNA: TGTGCCAGCTCATCGGACAGGGGAGGCTCCTACGAGCAGTACTTC
CDR3 protein: CASSSDRGGSYEQYF

clone size: -
J gene: TRBJ1-1
D gene: TRBD1
V gene: TRBV7-9
CDR3 DNA: TGTGCCAGCAGCTTAGATGGGACAGGGCGGACTGAAGCTTTCTTT
CDR3 protein: CASSLDGTGRTEAFF

clone size: -
J gene: TRBJ2-7
D gene: TRBD1
V gene: TRBV7-9
CDR3 DNA: TGTGCCAGCAGCTTGAGCCAGGGGGCCGACGAGCAGTACTTC
CDR3 protein: CASSLSQGADEQYF

clone size: -
J gene: TRBJ2-5
D gene: -
V gene: TRBV27
CDR3 DNA: TGTGCCAGCAGATCGGGTGTTCTCCAAGAGACCCAGTACTTC
CDR3 protein: CASRSGVLQETQYF

clone size: few
J gene: TRBJ2-2
D gene: -
V gene: TRBV18
CDR3 DNA: TGTGCCACCCTCGCCGGGGAGCTGTTTTTT
CDR3 protein: CATLAGELFF

clone size: few
J gene: TRBJ2-7
D gene: -
V gene: TRBV4-1
CDR3 DNA: TGCGCCAGCAGCCAAGTCGGGAAGGGCCGGTACTTC
CDR3 protein: CASSQVGKGRYF

clone size: -
J gene: TRBJ1-5
D gene: TRBD1
V gene: TRBV7-9
CDR3 DNA: TGTGCCAGCAGCCCGACAGGGTCTCAGCCCCAGCATTTT
CDR3 protein: CASSPTGSQPQHF

clone size: few
J gene: TRBJ2-7
D gene: -
V gene: TRBV7-9
CDR3 DNA: TGTGCCTCACGCGCGGGGAGTTACGAGCAGTACTTC
CDR3 protein: CASRAGSYEQYF

clone size: -
J gene: TRBJ2-5
D gene: -
V gene: TRBV10-3
CDR3 DNA: TGTGCCATCAGTGATTCTGGGCAGGAGACCCAGTACTTC
CDR3 protein: CAISDSGQETQYF

clone size: -
J gene: TRBJ2-3
D gene: TRBD1
V gene: TRBV19
CDR3 DNA: TGTGCCAGTAGTCTCGGACAGGGGCATACGCAGTATTTT
CDR3 protein: CASSLGQGHTQYF

clone size: -
J gene: TRBJ2-2
D gene: -
V gene: TRBV4-2
CDR3 DNA: TGTGCCAGCAGCCAAGAAGGTGCAACAACTCGAGGAGGGGAGCTGTTTTTT
CDR3 protein: CASSQEGATTRGGELFF

clone size: once
J gene: TRBJ1-1
D gene: -
V gene: TRBV7-9
CDR3 DNA: TGTGCCAGCAGCCCAGGGGTTGGGGACACTGAAGCTTTCTTT
CDR3 protein: CASSPGVGDTEAFF

clone size: -
J gene: TRBJ2-1
D gene: -
V gene: TRBV4-2
CDR3 DNA: TGTGCCAGCAGCCGCCAGAGGGCCCCGGTCGGTGAGCAGTTCTTC
CDR3 protein: CASSRQRAPVGEQFF